The source of this T cell receptor beta chain is a study of T cell repertoires in cytomegalovirus infection. From germline, CDR1 is SGHTA and CDR2 FQGNSA. V was cut by 2 bases and J by 3 bases, with 20 bases left in between. The CDR3 sequence is 18 residues long. One entry per CDR3 protein, called by TCRdb with MiXCR from the reads. The table lists roughly 100,000 distinct CDR3 sequences, around 45% of them singletons. Worth noting for this clonotype: Its antigen is not identified. This may come from a read error, since a much larger clone is one base off.

Sequencing used CD8+ T cells from cultured PBMCs, obtained from culture after CMV antigen stimulation. This chain connects TRBV7-2 to TRBJ1-5; weak D call: TRBD1 (6 bases). This clonotype was sampled from a human donor in good health (CMV status not recorded). Some clones in this sample may be carry-over from other donors' samples. The CDR3 nucleotides read TGTACCAGCAGCTTAAGTCTTGATGGGGGGCTTGTCAATCAGCCCCAGCATTTT. Residues: CTSSLSLDGGLVNQPQHF.